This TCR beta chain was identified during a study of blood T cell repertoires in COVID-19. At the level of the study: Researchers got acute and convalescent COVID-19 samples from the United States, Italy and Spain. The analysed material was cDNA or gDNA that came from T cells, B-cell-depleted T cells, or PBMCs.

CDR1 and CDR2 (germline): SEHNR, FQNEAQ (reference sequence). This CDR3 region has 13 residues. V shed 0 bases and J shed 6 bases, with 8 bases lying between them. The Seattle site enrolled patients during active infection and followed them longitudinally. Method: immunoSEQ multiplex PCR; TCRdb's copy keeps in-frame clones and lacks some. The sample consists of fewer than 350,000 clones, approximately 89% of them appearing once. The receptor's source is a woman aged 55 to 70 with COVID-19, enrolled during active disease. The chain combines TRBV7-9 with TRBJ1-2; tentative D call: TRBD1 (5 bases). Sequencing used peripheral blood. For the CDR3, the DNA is TGTGCCAGCAGCTTAGCAGGGGCGGATGGCTACACCTTC. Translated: CASSLAGADGYTF.